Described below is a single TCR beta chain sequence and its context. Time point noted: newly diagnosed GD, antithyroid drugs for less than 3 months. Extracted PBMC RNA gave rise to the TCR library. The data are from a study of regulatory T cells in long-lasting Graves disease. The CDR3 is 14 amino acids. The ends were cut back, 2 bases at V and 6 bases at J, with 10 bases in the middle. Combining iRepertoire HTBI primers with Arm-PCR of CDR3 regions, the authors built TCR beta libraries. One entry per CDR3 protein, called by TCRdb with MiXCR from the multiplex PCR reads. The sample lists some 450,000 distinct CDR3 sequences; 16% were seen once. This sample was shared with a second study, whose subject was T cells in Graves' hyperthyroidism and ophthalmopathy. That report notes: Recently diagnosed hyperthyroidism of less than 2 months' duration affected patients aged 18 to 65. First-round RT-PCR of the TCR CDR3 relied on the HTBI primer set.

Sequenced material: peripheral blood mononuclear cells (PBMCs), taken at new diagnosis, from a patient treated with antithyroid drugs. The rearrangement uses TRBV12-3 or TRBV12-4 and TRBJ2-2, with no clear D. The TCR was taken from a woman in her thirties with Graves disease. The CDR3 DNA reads TGTGCCAGCAGTTTATACTCCTTGGCCGGGGAGCTGTTTTTT. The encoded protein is CASSLYSLAGELFF.